The clone carrying this T cell receptor beta chain was counted a few times. What it recognizes is unknown. This sample was included in a study of CXCR4 blockade with PD-1 therapy in pancreatic cancer. Study results and limitations: Sequencing covered TCRbeta chains only, not alpha chains. Frequent tumor clones were encoded by many distinct rearrangements, suggesting shared antigens.

TCRdb keeps only in-frame clones here, not all; method: immunoSEQ multiplex PCR. This sample has 3,500 or so clones, with around 46% found just once. The CDR3 covers 14 residues. The junction had 7 bases not matched to a gene; V was cut back by 2 bases and J by 6 bases. Germline CDR1 is SQVTM and CDR2 is ANQGSEA. The sample consisted of tumor tissue. The TCR comes from a human donor with pancreatic ductal adenocarcinoma. The rearrangement joins TRBV29-1 to TRBJ2-7; 10 bases are shared with TRBD1. CDR3 nucleotide sequence: TGCAGCGTTGAAAGTTGGACAGGGGGATGCGAGCAGTACTTC. Protein sequence: CSVESWTGGCEQYF.